A selection of T cell receptor beta chains follows, all from one sample in a study of cytomegalovirus exposure and HLA in healthy donors. Profiled with immunoSEQ multiplex PCR; TCRdb holds only in-frame clones, not every one. Found here are some 120,000 clones, approximately 80% of them singletons; the top ten hold about 13%. Sequenced sample: PBMCs. These receptors all come from a woman between 35 and 50 years old in good health and CMV-seropositive. CDR3s leave out the opening cysteine and the closing phenylalanine or tryptophan. A D gene is named only where the DNA matches it firmly. Size tells how often a clone was seen (once, few, many) or the class of an expanded clone, and some rows leave it out.

d_gene: TRBD2; v_gene: TRBV5-1; j_gene: TRBJ2-5; abundance: NA; CDR3aa: ASSLTSGYQETQY
d_gene: NA; v_gene: TRBV5-1; j_gene: TRBJ2-1; abundance: once; CDR3aa: ASSSSQDNEQF
d_gene: NA; v_gene: TRBV28; j_gene: TRBJ1-1; abundance: NA; CDR3aa: ASSLLGRDGTEAF
d_gene: NA; v_gene: TRBV5-6; j_gene: TRBJ1-1; abundance: NA; CDR3aa: ASSLAGPLGEDTEAF
d_gene: TRBD2; v_gene: TRBV10-3; j_gene: TRBJ2-3; abundance: NA; CDR3aa: AISESMTSGSTDTQY
d_gene: TRBD1; v_gene: TRBV6-1; j_gene: TRBJ2-7; abundance: NA; CDR3aa: ASSDKDREGSEQY
d_gene: TRBD1; v_gene: TRBV18; j_gene: TRBJ1-2; abundance: NA; CDR3aa: ASSPARPGQGAFGYT
d_gene: NA; v_gene: TRBV30; j_gene: TRBJ1-3; abundance: NA; CDR3aa: AWSRSQGTQNTIY
d_gene: TRBD1; v_gene: TRBV5-1; j_gene: TRBJ2-5; abundance: NA; CDR3aa: ASSRQGARGETQY
d_gene: NA; v_gene: TRBV6-5; j_gene: TRBJ1-2; abundance: NA; CDR3aa: ASSSLQPGDGYT
d_gene: NA; v_gene: TRBV6-1; j_gene: TRBJ2-7; abundance: NA; CDR3aa: ASSVWPSSYEQY
d_gene: NA; v_gene: TRBV15; j_gene: TRBJ2-7; abundance: NA; CDR3aa: ATSRVVNREQY
d_gene: TRBD2; v_gene: TRBV18; j_gene: TRBJ2-2; abundance: NA; CDR3aa: ASSPHKLAGGLTGELF
d_gene: TRBD1; v_gene: TRBV6-1; j_gene: TRBJ1-2; abundance: NA; CDR3aa: ASSLQGASGGYT
d_gene: TRBD2; v_gene: TRBV28; j_gene: TRBJ2-3; abundance: NA; CDR3aa: ASSSLAGPSTDTQY
d_gene: NA; v_gene: TRBV28; j_gene: TRBJ1-1; abundance: NA; CDR3aa: ASSPFGEAF
d_gene: NA; v_gene: TRBV6-4; j_gene: TRBJ2-3; abundance: few; CDR3aa: ASSDSGSTDTQY
d_gene: TRBD2; v_gene: TRBV5-1; j_gene: TRBJ2-7; abundance: NA; CDR3aa: ASSFAGGTYEQY
d_gene: TRBD1; v_gene: TRBV28; j_gene: TRBJ1-5; abundance: once; CDR3aa: ASSRVPLWDRVSNQPQH
d_gene: NA; v_gene: TRBV28; j_gene: TRBJ2-7; abundance: few; CDR3aa: ASSLVDRAYEQY
d_gene: TRBD1; v_gene: TRBV9; j_gene: TRBJ1-1; abundance: NA; CDR3aa: ASSPGQGAAEAF
d_gene: TRBD2; v_gene: TRBV6-6; j_gene: TRBJ2-1; abundance: NA; CDR3aa: ASSWSGTSGRNEQF
d_gene: NA; v_gene: TRBV12-2; j_gene: TRBJ2-1; abundance: NA; CDR3aa: ASRFARRSSYNEQF
d_gene: TRBD1; v_gene: TRBV5-4; j_gene: TRBJ2-1; abundance: NA; CDR3aa: ASSWETGGSYNEQF
d_gene: NA; v_gene: TRBV21-1; j_gene: TRBJ2-7; abundance: NA; CDR3aa: ASSKAAVAGDLNDEQY
d_gene: TRBD1; v_gene: TRBV6-6; j_gene: TRBJ2-7; abundance: once; CDR3aa: ASRRQGIYEQY
d_gene: NA; v_gene: TRBV29-1; j_gene: TRBJ2-7; abundance: NA; CDR3aa: SVESDSGPLSYEQY
d_gene: NA; v_gene: TRBV27; j_gene: TRBJ1-1; abundance: NA; CDR3aa: ASRPQTGNTEAF
d_gene: TRBD2; v_gene: TRBV5-8; j_gene: TRBJ2-1; abundance: NA; CDR3aa: ASSLEKITSGRPNEQF
d_gene: NA; v_gene: TRBV7-9; j_gene: TRBJ2-5; abundance: once; CDR3aa: PTRRPRQEETQY
d_gene: NA; v_gene: TRBV30; j_gene: TRBJ1-1; abundance: few; CDR3aa: AWSVSASSTEAF
d_gene: NA; v_gene: TRBV5-1; j_gene: TRBJ1-1; abundance: NA; CDR3aa: ASSLDGQTNTEAF
d_gene: NA; v_gene: TRBV7-8; j_gene: TRBJ1-1; abundance: NA; CDR3aa: ASSLEVGPTEAF
d_gene: TRBD2; v_gene: TRBV4-1; j_gene: NA; abundance: NA; CDR3aa: ASSQRLAGAYEQY
d_gene: TRBD1; v_gene: TRBV30; j_gene: TRBJ2-5; abundance: NA; CDR3aa: AWSATLTGQGQGTQY
d_gene: NA; v_gene: TRBV5-1; j_gene: TRBJ1-2; abundance: NA; CDR3aa: ASGPENYGYT
d_gene: NA; v_gene: TRBV29-1; j_gene: TRBJ2-7; abundance: once; CDR3aa: SVEDRGGSYEQY
d_gene: TRBD1; v_gene: TRBV5-1; j_gene: TRBJ1-1; abundance: NA; CDR3aa: ASSWAGTGGTEAF
d_gene: NA; v_gene: TRBV10-3; j_gene: TRBJ1-3; abundance: NA; CDR3aa: AISAGLSGNTIY